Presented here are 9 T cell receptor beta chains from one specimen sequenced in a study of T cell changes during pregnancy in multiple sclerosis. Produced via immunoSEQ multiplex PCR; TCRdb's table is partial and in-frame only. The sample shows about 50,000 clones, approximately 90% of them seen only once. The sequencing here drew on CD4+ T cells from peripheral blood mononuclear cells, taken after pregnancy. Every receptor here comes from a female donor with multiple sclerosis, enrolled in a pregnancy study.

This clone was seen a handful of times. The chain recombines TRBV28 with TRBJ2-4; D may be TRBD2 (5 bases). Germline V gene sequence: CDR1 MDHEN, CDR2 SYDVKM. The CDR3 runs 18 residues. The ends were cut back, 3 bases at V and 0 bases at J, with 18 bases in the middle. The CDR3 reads CASSLVSGAILAKNIQYF. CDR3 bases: TGTGCCAGCAGTTTGGTCAGCGGAGCCATACTAGCCAAAAACATTCAGTACTTC.

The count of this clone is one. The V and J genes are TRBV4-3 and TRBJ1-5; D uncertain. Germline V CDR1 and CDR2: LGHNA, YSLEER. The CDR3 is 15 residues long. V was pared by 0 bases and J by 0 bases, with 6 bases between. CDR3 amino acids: CASSQDTSSNQPQHF. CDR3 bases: TGCGCCAGCAGCCAAGATACGAGTAGCAATCAGCCCCAGCATTTT.

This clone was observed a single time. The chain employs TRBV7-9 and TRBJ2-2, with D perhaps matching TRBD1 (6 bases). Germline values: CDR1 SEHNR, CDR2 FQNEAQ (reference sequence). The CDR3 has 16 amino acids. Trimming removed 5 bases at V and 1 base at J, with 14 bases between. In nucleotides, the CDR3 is TGTGCCAGCAGCCCCCCGGGACACAGGAACACCGGGGAGCTGTTTTTT. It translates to CASSPPGHRNTGELFF.

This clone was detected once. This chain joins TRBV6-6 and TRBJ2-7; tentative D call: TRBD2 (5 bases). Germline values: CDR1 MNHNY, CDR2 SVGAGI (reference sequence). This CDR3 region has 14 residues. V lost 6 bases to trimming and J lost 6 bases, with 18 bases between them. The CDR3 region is CASSTARGIGEQYF. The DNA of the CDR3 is TGTGCCAGCAGCACCGCCCGGGGAATTGGCGAGCAGTACTTC.

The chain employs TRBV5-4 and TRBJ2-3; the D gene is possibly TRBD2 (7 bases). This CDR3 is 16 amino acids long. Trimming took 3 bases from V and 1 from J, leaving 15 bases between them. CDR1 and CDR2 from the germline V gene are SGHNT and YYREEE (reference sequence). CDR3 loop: CASSSEGGRGTDTQYF. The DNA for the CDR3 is TGTGCCAGCAGCTCGGAAGGGGGGAGGGGCACAGATACGCAGTATTTT.

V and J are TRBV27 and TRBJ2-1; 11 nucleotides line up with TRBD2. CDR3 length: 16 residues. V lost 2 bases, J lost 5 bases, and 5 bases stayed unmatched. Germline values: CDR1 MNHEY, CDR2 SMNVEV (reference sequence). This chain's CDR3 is CASSLLTSGRNNEQFF. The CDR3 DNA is TGTGCCAGCAGTTTACTAACTAGCGGGAGAAACAATGAGCAGTTCTTC.

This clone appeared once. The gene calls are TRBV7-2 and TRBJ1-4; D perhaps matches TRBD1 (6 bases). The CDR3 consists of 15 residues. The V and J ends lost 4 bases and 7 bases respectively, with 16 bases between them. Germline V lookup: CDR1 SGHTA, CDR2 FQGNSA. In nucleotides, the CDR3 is TGTGCCAGCAGCTCAGGGAGGGGGACGGGTGAAAAACTGTTTTTT. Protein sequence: CASSSGRGTGEKLFF.

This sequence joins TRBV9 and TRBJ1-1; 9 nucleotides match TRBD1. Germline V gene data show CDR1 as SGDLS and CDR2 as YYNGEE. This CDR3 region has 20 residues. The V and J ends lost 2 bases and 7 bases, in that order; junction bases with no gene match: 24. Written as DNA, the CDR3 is TGTGCCAGCAGCGTCTACAGGGGGCGGGCAGGCGTCCGGAGGATGGATGAAGCTTTCTTT. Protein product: CASSVYRGRAGVRRMDEAFF.

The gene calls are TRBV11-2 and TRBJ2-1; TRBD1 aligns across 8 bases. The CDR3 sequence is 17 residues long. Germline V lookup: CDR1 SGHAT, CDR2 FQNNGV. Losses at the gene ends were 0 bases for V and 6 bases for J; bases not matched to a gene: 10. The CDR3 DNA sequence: TGTGCCAGCAGCTTAGATCACGACAGGGGTATTACCAATGAGCAGTTCTTC. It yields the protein CASSLDHDRGITNEQFF. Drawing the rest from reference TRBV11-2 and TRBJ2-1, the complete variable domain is EAGVAQSPRYKIIEKRQSVAFWCNPISGHATLYWYQQILGQGPKLLIQFQNNGVVDDSQLPKDRFSAERLKGVDSTLKIQPAKLEDSAVYLCASSLDHDRGITNEQFFGPGTRLTVL.